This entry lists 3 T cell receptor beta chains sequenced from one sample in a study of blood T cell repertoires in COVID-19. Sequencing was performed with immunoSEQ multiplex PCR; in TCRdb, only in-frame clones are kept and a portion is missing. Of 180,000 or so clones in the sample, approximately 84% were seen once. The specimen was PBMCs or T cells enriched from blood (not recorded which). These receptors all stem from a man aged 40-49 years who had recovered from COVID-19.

CDR3 loop: CASSSGDRLNQPQHF. The CDR3 DNA reads TGTGCCAGCAGCTCCGGGGACAGGCTAAATCAGCCCCAGCATTTT. The V gene is TRBV9, the J gene TRBJ1-5, with 8 bases identical to TRBD1. Germline CDR1 SGDLS, CDR2 YYNGEE. V dropped 4 bases and J dropped 4; count of bases not matched to a gene: 7. The CDR3 totals 15 residues.

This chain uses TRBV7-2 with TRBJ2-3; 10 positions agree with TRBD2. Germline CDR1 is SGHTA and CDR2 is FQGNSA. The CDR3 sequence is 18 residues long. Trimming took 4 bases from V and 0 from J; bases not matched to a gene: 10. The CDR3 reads CASSSPRTSGPSTDTQYF. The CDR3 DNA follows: TGTGCCAGCAGCTCACCCAGGACTAGCGGCCCGAGCACAGATACGCAGTATTTT.

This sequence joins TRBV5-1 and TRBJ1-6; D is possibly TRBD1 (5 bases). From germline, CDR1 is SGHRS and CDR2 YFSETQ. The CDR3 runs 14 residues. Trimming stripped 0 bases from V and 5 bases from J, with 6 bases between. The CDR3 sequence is CASSLAGNNSPLHF. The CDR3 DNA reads TGCGCCAGCAGCTTGGCAGGGAATAATTCACCCCTCCACTTT.